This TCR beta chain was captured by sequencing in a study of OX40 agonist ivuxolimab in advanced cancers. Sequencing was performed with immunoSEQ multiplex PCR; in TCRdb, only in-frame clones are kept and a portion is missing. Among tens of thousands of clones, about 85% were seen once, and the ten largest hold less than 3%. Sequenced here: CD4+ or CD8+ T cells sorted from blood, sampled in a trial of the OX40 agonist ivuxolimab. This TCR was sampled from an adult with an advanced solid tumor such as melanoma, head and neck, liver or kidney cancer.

Here the CDR3 DNA reads TGTGCCAGCAGCGCTAGGACGGGGACGGCGGAAGCTTTCTTT. Protein: CASSARTGTAEAFF. The genes are TRBV7-8 and TRBJ1-1; weak D call: TRBD1 (5 bases). The CDR3 has 14 amino acids. Trimming cost V 5 bases and J 8 bases, with 18 bases left between them. From germline, CDR1 is SGHVS and CDR2 FQNEAQ.